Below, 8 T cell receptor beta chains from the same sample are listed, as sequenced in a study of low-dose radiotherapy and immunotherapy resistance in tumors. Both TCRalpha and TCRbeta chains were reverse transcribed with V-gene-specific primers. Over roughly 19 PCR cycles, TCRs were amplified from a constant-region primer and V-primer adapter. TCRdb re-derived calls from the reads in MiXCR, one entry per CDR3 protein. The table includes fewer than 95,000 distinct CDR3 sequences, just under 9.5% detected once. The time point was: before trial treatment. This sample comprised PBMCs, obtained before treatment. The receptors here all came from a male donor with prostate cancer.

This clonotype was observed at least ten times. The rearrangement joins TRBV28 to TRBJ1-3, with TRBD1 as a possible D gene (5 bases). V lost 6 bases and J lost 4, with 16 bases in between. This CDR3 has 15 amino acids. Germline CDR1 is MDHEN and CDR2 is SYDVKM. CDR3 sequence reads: CASSPSRGVGNTIYF. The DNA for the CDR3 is TGTGCCAGCAGCCCTTCTCGGGGGGTGGGAAACACCATATATTTT.

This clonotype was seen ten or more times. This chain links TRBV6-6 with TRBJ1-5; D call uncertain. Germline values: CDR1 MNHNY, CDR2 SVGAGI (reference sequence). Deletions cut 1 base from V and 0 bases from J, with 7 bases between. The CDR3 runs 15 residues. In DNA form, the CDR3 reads TGTGCCAGCAGTTACTTCGGGAATAGCAATCAGCCCCAGCATTTT. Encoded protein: CASSYFGNSNQPQHF.

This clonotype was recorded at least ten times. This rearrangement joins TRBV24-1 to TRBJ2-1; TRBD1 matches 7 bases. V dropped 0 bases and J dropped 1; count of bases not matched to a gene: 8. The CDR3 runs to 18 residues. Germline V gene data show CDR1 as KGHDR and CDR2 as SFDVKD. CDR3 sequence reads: CATSDLQRPGQSYNEQFF. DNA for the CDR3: TGTGCCACCAGTGATTTGCAACGGCCGGGACAGTCCTACAATGAGCAGTTCTTC.

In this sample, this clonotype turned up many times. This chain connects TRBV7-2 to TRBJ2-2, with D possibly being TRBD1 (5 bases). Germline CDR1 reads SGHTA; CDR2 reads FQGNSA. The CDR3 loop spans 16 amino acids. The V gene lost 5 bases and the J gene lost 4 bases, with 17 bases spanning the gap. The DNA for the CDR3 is TGTGCCAGCAGCCCCACCAGTTCAGGGTCCACCGGGGAGCTGTTTTTT. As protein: CASSPTSSGSTGELFF.

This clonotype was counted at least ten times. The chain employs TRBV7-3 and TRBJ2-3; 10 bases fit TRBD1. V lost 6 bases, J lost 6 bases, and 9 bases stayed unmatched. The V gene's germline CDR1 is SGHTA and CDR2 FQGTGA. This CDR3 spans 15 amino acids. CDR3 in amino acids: CASRKAGTGVDTQYF. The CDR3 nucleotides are TGTGCCAGCAGAAAAGCCGGGACAGGGGTGGATACGCAGTATTTT.

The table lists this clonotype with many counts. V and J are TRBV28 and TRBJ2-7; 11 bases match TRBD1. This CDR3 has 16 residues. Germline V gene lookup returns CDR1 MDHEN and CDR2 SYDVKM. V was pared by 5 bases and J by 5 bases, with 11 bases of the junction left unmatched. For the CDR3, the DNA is TGTGCCAGCAGTCCCCCCATGGGACAGGGGGTCCACGAGCAGTACTTC. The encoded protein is CASSPPMGQGVHEQYF.

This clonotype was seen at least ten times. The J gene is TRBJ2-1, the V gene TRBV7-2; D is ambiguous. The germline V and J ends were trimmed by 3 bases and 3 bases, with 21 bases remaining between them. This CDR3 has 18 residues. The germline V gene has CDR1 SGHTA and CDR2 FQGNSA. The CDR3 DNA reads TGTGCCAGCAGCTTCCCTACCCGCGGACGGCCAAACTACAATGAGCAGTTCTTC. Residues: CASSFPTRGRPNYNEQFF.

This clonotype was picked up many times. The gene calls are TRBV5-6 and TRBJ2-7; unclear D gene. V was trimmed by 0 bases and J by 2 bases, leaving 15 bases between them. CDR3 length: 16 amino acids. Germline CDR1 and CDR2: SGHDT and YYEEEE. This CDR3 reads CASSLGVSIGPYEQYF. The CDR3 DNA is TGTGCCAGCAGCTTGGGGGTGTCTATTGGGCCCTACGAGCAGTACTTC.